One and the same sample provided the 29 T cell receptor beta chains below, sequenced in a study of blood T cell repertoires in COVID-19. TCRdb's table, derived via immunoSEQ multiplex PCR, lists solely in-frame clones and lacks some. The sample lists some 460,000 clones, about 85% occurring once. The sample was PBMCs or T cells enriched from blood (not recorded which). The receptor set was obtained from a young woman with acute COVID-19.

The chain has TRBV7-2 and TRBJ2-2; D is perhaps TRBD1 (6 bases). The germline V and J ends were trimmed by 5 bases and 4 bases, with 8 bases remaining between them. From germline, CDR1 is SGHTA and CDR2 FQGNSA. The CDR3 loop spans 13 amino acids. CDR3 bases: TGTGCCAGCAGCCGGACAGCCACCGGGGAGCTGTTTTTT. Protein: CASSRTATGELFF.

CDR3 bases: TGTGCCAGCAGTGAACTTTCGTTTGCTAACTATGGCTACACCTTC. Amino acids: CASSELSFANYGYTF. The gene calls are TRBV6-1 and TRBJ1-2; D is ambiguous. The CDR3 runs 15 residues. Between the trimmed V and J ends, which lost 2 bases and 0 bases, there was a span of 10 bases. Germline CDR1 is MNHNS and CDR2 is SASEGT.

The sample holds one count of this clone. V gene TRBV7-2 combines with J gene TRBJ1-2; D remains ambiguous. The ends were cut back, 6 bases at V and 1 base at J, with 6 bases in the middle. The CDR3 has 12 residues. Looked up from germline, CDR1 is SGHTA and CDR2 is FQGNSA. The CDR3 here is CASRNSNYGYTF. CDR3 bases: TGTGCCAGCAGGAACAGTAACTATGGCTACACCTTC.

This clone has a handful of counts. V is TRBV27 and J is TRBJ1-2; maybe TRBD1 (5 bases). CDR1 MNHEY and CDR2 SMNVEV come from the germline V gene (reference sequence). With 3 bases removed from V and 6 bases from J, the gap between germline ends came to 20 bases. The CDR3 has 16 residues. CDR3 DNA: TGTGCCAGCAGTTTCACCCACCCGGGGGGTATGGATGGCTACACCTTC. Its protein is CASSFTHPGGMDGYTF.

The chain combines TRBV28 with TRBJ1-3; 9 bases are a match to TRBD1. The CDR3 loop spans 14 amino acids. V was pared by 9 bases and J by 4 bases, with 7 bases of the junction left unmatched. CDR1 MDHEN and CDR2 SYDVKM come from the germline V gene. Here the CDR3 DNA reads TGTGCCAGTATACAGGGGGCGCGGGGAAACACCATATATTTT. Its protein product is CASIQGARGNTIYF. The variable domain in full, completed from reference TRBV28 and TRBJ1-3, reads DVKVTQSSRYLVKRTGEKVFLECVQDMDHENMFWYRQDPGLGLRLIYFSYDVKMKEKGDIPEGYSVSREKKERFSLILESASTNQTSMYLCASIQGARGNTIYFGEGSWLTVV.

The chain couples TRBV28 to TRBJ2-4; TRBD1 matches 8 bases. Per the germline V gene, CDR1 is MDHEN and CDR2 is SYDVKM. V was pared by 2 bases and J by 6 bases, with 0 bases of the junction left unmatched. The CDR3 runs to 13 residues. The CDR3 loop is CASSLQGANIQYF. In DNA form, the CDR3 reads TGTGCCAGCAGTTTACAGGGGGCAAACATTCAGTACTTC.

The V gene is TRBV18, the J gene TRBJ2-3; D is perhaps TRBD2 (5 bases). Trimming left V 7 bases short and J 3 bases short, with 8 bases between. The CDR3 covers 12 residues. From germline, CDR1 is KGHSH and CDR2 LQKENI. The chain's CDR3 is CASFTGTDTQYF. The CDR3 coding sequence is TGTGCCAGCTTTACGGGGACAGATACGCAGTATTTT.

The rearrangement joins TRBV5-1 to TRBJ1-2; the match to TRBD1 covers 7 bases. CDR3 size: 15 residues. The germline V gene encodes CDR1 SGHRS and CDR2 YFSETQ. V trimming: 0 bases; J trimming: 2 bases; junction bases outside the gene matches: 4. This CDR3 reads CASSLGDSYNYGYTF. CDR3 in DNA: TGCGCCAGCAGCTTGGGGGACAGTTACAACTATGGCTACACCTTC.

This sequence joins TRBV25-1 and TRBJ1-6; a possible D gene is TRBD1 (5 bases). This CDR3 region has 14 residues. Per germline, CDR1 MGHDK and CDR2 SYGVNS. The V and J ends lost 0 bases and 8 bases respectively, with 8 bases between them. The CDR3 DNA sequence: TGTGCCAGCAGTGAATATACGGGGGATTCACCCCTCCACTTT. Its protein is CASSEYTGDSPLHF.

This clone was detected once. The CDR3 DNA is TGTGCCAGCAGCCAAGCGGGGGGGGAGCAGTACTTC. Encoded protein: CASSQAGGEQYF. The chain couples TRBV3-1 (or the pseudogene TRBV3-2) to TRBJ2-7; TRBD2 matches 8 bases. The CDR3 is 12 residues long. Germline V gives CDR1 LGHDT, CDR2 YNNKEL (reference sequence). Trimming at V came to 1 base and at J to 7 bases, leaving 0 bases not matched to a gene.

This chain links TRBV5-1 with TRBJ2-3; 10 bases map to TRBD2. V lost 3 bases to trimming and J lost 2 bases; unmatched junction nucleotides: 6. Germline V gene data show CDR1 as SGHRS and CDR2 as YFSETQ. CDR3 length: 16 amino acids. The CDR3 coding sequence is TGCGCCAGCAGCTCCCAGCGGGGGGGCAACACAGATACGCAGTATTTT. Encoded protein: CASSSQRGGNTDTQYF.

This clone was seen more than once but under ten times. The chain couples TRBV18 to TRBJ1-4; maybe TRBD1 (6 bases). Trimming removed 3 bases from V and 0 bases from J, with 26 bases in between. Germline values: CDR1 KGHSH, CDR2 LQKENI. The CDR3 is 21 residues long. The CDR3 DNA reads TGTGCCAGCTCACCGTATCCTTGGAGAAACAGGGCCTCGGCAACTAATGAAAAACTGTTTTTT. Its translation is CASSPYPWRNRASATNEKLFF. The whole variable domain, filled in from reference TRBV18 and TRBJ1-4, reads NAGVMQNPRHLVRRRGQEARLRCSPMKGHSHVYWYRQLPEEGLKFMVYLQKENIIDESGMPKERFSAEFPKEGPSILRIQQVVRGDSAAYFCASSPYPWRNRASATNEKLFFGSGTQLSVL.

The chain uses TRBV21-1 and TRBJ1-4. TRBV21-1 is a recognized pseudogene. The CDR3 is made up of 18 amino acids. DNA for the CDR3: TGTGCCAGCAGCAAAGGGAAGAGGGCCGCAACAACTAATGAAAAACTGTTTTTT. This sequence encodes CASSKGKRAATTNEKLFF.

The gene calls are TRBV18 and TRBJ1-1; TRBD1 matches at 7 bases. CDR1 and CDR2 (germline): KGHSH, LQKENI. The CDR3 length is 17 residues. V trimming: 3 bases; J trimming: 0 bases; junction bases outside the gene matches: 10. The CDR3 nucleotides are TGTGCCAGCTCACCCGCCGGGACAGCTTTCATGAACACTGAAGCTTTCTTT. Translated: CASSPAGTAFMNTEAFF.

This rearrangement joins TRBV3-1 (or the pseudogene TRBV3-2) to TRBJ1-1; TRBD1 might be the D (6 bases). This CDR3 comprises 15 residues. Trimming pared 4 bases from V and 5 bases from J, leaving 17 bases between. The germline V gene has CDR1 LGHDT and CDR2 YNNKEL (reference sequence). CDR3 protein: CASSPRNRVHTEAFF. In DNA form, the CDR3 reads TGTGCCAGCAGCCCCCGGAACAGGGTGCATACTGAAGCTTTCTTT.

This CDR3 is CASSGTGAGNEKLFF. The CDR3 DNA reads as TGCGCCAGCAGCGGAACAGGGGCGGGTAATGAAAAACTGTTTTTT. The chain uses TRBV5-1 and TRBJ1-4, with TRBD1 identical over 7 bases. V lost 4 bases and J lost 4; bases outside the gene matches: 7. Germline V gene sequence: CDR1 SGHRS, CDR2 YFSETQ. The CDR3 has 15 residues.

The rearrangement uses TRBV30 and TRBJ2-5; 9 nucleotides align to TRBD2. V lost 7 bases, J lost 1 base, and 10 bases stayed unmatched. Germline CDR1 is GTSNPN and CDR2 is SVGIG (reference sequence). The CDR3 is 15 amino acids. The CDR3 here is CASTGLAGSQETQYF. The CDR3 nucleotides are TGTGCCTCGACCGGGCTAGCGGGATCCCAAGAGACCCAGTACTTC.

This chain uses TRBV20-1 with TRBJ1-1, with D hard to call. Germline CDR1 DFQATT, CDR2 SNEGSKA (reference sequence). V lost 3 bases, J lost 1 base, and 6 bases lay in between. The CDR3 length is 12 residues. Written as DNA, the CDR3 is TGCAGTGCTAGTAACGGGAACACTGAAGCTTTCTTT. This codes for CSASNGNTEAFF.

The sample holds a few counts of this clone. The chain links TRBV19 to TRBJ1-2, with 11 bases matching TRBD1. CDR3 length equals 15 residues. V was clipped by 4 bases and J by 11 bases; unmatched bases: 12. From germline, CDR1 is LNHDA and CDR2 SQIVND (reference sequence). CDR3 coding DNA: TGTGCCAGTAGTAAAGGACAGGGGGCGATAGGTCGGTACACCTTC. This sequence encodes CASSKGQGAIGRYTF. The variable domain in full, with the rest retrieved from reference TRBV19 and TRBJ1-2, is DGGITQSPKYLFRKEGQNVTLSCEQNLNHDAMYWYRQDPGQGLRLIYYSQIVNDFQKGDIAEGYSVSREKKESFPLTVTSAQKNPTAFYLCASSKGQGAIGRYTFGSGTRLTVV.

The V call is TRBV2, the J call TRBJ1-1; no reliable D call. Germline V lookup: CDR1 SNHLY, CDR2 FYNNEI. The CDR3 is made up of 13 amino acids. Trimming removed 4 bases at V and 1 base at J, with 7 bases between. The CDR3 spells CASSVAGNTEAFF. CDR3 DNA sequence: TGTGCCAGCAGTGTAGCCGGGAACACTGAAGCTTTCTTT.

CDR3 DNA: TGTGCCAGCAGCTTTGATTGGACAGGGCGACGAGGGGAGGAGGGCTACACCTTC. Amino acids: CASSFDWTGRRGEEGYTF. This chain links TRBV5-5 with TRBJ1-2, with TRBD1 matching over 8 bases. The CDR3 has 18 residues. Germline trimming cut 2 bases from V and 8 bases from J; bases unmatched to any gene: 20. Germline assignment: CDR1 SGHKS and CDR2 YYEKEE (reference sequence).

The J gene is TRBJ1-2, the V gene TRBV28; D is unclear. With 5 bases removed from V and 4 bases from J, the gap between germline ends came to 17 bases. The CDR3 spans 15 residues. Germline V gene data show CDR1 as MDHEN and CDR2 as SYDVKM. CDR3: CASSPGLQDGYGYTF. The CDR3 bases are TGTGCCAGCAGTCCCGGACTGCAGGATGGCTATGGCTACACCTTC.

The rearrangement uses TRBV5-4 and TRBJ1-1; TRBD1 matches at 9 bases. The CDR3 contains 13 residues. With V trimmed by 1 base and J by 11 bases, 6 bases remained unmatched. Germline lookup yields CDR1 SGHNT and CDR2 YYREEE (reference sequence). CDR3 sequence reads: CASSLWGQGMAFF. The DNA for the CDR3 is TGTGCCAGCAGCTTGTGGGGACAGGGAATGGCTTTCTTT.

Concerning this clone itself: The sample holds other DNA sequences that translate to the same CDR3. The genes are TRBV27 and TRBJ2-7; 7 bases are a match to TRBD1. V shed 5 bases and J 3 bases; nucleotides not matched to a gene: 4. The CDR3 runs 13 residues. The germline gives CDR1 MNHEY, CDR2 SMNVEV (reference sequence). This CDR3 reads CASSSRDSYEQYF. The CDR3 DNA sequence: TGTGCCAGCAGTAGCCGGGACAGCTACGAGCAGTACTTC.

This clone was observed a few times. The J gene is TRBJ1-1, the V gene TRBV28; D perhaps matches TRBD1 (5 bases). This CDR3 region has 12 residues. Germline V gene lookup returns CDR1 MDHEN and CDR2 SYDVKM. V was shortened by 6 bases and J by 6 bases, with 11 bases between the two germline ends. The CDR3 nucleotides are TGTGCCAGCAGGGGGCGGTGGGCTGAAGCTTTCTTT. Its translation is CASRGRWAEAFF.

The chain couples TRBV6-5 to TRBJ2-7, with a weak D call TRBD1 (5 bases). V lost 6 bases to trimming and J lost 7 bases, with 13 bases between them. Germline V gives CDR1 MNHEY, CDR2 SVGAGI. The CDR3 sequence is 12 residues long. CDR3 nucleotide sequence: TGTGCCAGCAGGGCGAGGCAGGGTGAGCAGTACTTC. This translates into CASRARQGEQYF.

This rearrangement joins TRBV4-2 to TRBJ2-3; D not certain. CDR1 is LGHNA, CDR2 YNFKEQ, per germline. The V gene lost 4 bases and the J gene lost 6 bases, with 8 bases spanning the gap. This CDR3 has 12 amino acids. CDR3 residues: CASSPSPDTQYF. CDR3 DNA: TGTGCCAGCAGCCCTAGTCCGGATACGCAGTATTTT.

The chain carries TRBV4-2 and TRBJ2-3; 11 bases align to TRBD2. The germline V gene encodes CDR1 LGHNA and CDR2 YNFKEQ. The ends lost 4 bases at V and 3 bases at J; junction bases unmatched: 6. The length of the CDR3 is 16 residues. CDR3 coding DNA: TGTGCCAGCAGCCGCATGGTAGCGGGGGGGACAGATACGCAGTATTTT. It encodes CASSRMVAGGTDTQYF.

The chain employs TRBV13 and TRBJ2-5; 7 bases are a match to TRBD2. The V gene's germline CDR1 is PRHDT and CDR2 FYEKMQ (reference sequence). The junction had 4 bases not matched to a gene; V was cut back by 5 bases and J by 1 base. The CDR3 loop spans 14 amino acids. This CDR3 is CASSPGTIQETQYF. CDR3 sequence (DNA): TGTGCCAGCAGCCCTGGGACTATCCAAGAGACCCAGTACTTC.